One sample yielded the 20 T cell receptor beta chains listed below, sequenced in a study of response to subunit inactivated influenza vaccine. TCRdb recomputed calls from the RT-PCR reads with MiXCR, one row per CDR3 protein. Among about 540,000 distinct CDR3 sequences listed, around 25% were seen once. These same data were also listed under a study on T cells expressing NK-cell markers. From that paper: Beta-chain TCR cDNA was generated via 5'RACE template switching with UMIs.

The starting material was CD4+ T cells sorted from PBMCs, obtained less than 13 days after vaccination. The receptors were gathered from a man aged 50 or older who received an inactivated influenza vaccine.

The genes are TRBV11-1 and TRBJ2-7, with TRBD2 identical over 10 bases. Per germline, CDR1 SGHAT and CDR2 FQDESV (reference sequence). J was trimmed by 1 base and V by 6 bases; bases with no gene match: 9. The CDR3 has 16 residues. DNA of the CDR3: TGTGCCAGCAGTCGAACCTCTAGCGGGAGATCCTACGAGCAGTACTTC. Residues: CASSRTSSGRSYEQYF.

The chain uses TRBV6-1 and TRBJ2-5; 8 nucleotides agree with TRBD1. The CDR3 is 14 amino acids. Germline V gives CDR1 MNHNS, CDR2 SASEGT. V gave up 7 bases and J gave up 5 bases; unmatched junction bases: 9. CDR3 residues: CASKINRDRETQYF. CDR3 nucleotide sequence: TGTGCCAGCAAAATAAACCGGGACAGGGAGACCCAGTACTTC.

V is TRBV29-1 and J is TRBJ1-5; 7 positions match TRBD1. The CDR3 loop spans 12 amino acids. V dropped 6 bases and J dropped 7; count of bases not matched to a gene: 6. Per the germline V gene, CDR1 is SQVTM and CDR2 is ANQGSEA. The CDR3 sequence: CSVDRQRQPQHF. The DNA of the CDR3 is TGCAGCGTGGACAGGCAGAGGCAGCCCCAGCATTTT.

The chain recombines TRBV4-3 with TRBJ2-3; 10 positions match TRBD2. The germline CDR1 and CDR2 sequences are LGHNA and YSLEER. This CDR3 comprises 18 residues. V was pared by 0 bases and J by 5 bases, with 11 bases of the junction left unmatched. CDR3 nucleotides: TGCGCCAGCAGCCAAGACCGAATAGCGGGGGGACATATAGATACGCAGTATTTT. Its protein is CASSQDRIAGGHIDTQYF.

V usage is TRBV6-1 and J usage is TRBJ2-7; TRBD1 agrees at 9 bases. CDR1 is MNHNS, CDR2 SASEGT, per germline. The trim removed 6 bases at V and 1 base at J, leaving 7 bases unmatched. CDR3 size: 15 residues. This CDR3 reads CASRTTGGPSYEQYF. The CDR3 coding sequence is TGTGCCAGCAGGACAACAGGGGGCCCGTCCTACGAGCAGTACTTC.

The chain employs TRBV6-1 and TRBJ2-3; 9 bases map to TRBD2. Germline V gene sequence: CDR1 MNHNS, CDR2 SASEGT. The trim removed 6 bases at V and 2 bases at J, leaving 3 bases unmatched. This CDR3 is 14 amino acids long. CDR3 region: CASSRTSDTDTQYF. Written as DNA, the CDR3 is TGTGCCAGCAGCAGGACTAGCGACACAGATACGCAGTATTTT.

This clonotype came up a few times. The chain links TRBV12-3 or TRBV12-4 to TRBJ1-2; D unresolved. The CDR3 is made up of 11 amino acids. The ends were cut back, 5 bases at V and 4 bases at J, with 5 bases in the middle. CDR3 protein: CASSTAYGYTF. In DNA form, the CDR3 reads TGTGCCAGCAGTACCGCCTATGGCTACACCTTC.

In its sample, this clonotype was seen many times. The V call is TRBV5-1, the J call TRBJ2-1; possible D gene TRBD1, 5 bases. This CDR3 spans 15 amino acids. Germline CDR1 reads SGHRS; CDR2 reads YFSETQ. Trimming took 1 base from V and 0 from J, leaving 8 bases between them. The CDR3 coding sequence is TGCGCCAGCAGCTTGCTCACAGGCTCCTACAATGAGCAGTTCTTC. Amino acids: CASSLLTGSYNEQFF.

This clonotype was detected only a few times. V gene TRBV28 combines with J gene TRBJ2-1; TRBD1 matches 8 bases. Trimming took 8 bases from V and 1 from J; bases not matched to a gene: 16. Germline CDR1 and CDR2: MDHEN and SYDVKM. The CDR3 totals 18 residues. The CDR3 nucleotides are TGTGCCAGCGGGGACACCGGAAGGACAGGGTGGTCCTACAATGAGCAGTTCTTC. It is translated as CASGDTGRTGWSYNEQFF.

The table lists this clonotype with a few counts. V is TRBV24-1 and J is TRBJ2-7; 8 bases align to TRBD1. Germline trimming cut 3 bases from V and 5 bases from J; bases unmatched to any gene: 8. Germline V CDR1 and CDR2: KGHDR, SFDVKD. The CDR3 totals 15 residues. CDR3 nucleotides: TGTGCCACCAGTGATGCCGGACAGGGCATCCACGAGCAGTACTTC. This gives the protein CATSDAGQGIHEQYF.

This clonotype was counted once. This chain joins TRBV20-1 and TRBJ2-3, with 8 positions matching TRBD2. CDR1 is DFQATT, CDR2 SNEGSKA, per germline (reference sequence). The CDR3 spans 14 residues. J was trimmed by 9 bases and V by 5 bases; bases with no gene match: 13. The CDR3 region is CSALPGTSVMTQYF. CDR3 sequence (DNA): TGCAGTGCTCTCCCCGGGACTAGTGTCATGACGCAGTATTTT.

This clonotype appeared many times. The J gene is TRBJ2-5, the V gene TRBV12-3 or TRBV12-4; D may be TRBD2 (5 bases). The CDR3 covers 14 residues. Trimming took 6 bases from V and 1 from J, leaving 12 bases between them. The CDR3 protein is CASSPPSGQETQYF. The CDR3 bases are TGTGCCAGCAGCCCCCCCAGCGGCCAAGAGACCCAGTACTTC.

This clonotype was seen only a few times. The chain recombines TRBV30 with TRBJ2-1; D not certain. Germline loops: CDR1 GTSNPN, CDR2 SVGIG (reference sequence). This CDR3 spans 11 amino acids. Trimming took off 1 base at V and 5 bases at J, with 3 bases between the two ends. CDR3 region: CAWSENNEQFF. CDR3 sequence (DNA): TGTGCCTGGAGTGAGAACAATGAGCAGTTCTTC.

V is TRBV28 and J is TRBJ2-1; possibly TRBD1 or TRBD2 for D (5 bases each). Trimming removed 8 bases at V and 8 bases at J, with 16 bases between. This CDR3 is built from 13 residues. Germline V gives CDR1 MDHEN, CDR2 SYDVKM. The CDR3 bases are TGTGCCAGCTCCGGGACCCTGACCCATGAGCAGTTCTTC. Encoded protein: CASSGTLTHEQFF.

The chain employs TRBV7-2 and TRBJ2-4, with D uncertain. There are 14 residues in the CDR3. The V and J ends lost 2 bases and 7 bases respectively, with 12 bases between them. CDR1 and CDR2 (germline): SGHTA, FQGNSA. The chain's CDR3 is CASSLIRSSNIQYF. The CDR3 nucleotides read TGTGCCAGCAGCTTAATTCGCAGCAGCAACATTCAGTACTTC.

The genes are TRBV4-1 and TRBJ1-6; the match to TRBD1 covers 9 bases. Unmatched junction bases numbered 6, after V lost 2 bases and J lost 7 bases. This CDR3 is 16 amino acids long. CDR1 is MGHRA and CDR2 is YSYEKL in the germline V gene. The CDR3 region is CASSQFQDRGNSPLHF. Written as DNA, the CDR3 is TGCGCCAGCAGCCAATTTCAGGACAGGGGAAATTCACCCCTCCACTTT.

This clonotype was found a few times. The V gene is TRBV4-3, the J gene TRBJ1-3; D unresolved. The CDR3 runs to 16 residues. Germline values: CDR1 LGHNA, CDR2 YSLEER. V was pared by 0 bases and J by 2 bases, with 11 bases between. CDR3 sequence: CASSQEYGPAGNTIYF. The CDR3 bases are TGCGCCAGCAGCCAAGAATACGGGCCCGCTGGAAACACCATATATTTT.

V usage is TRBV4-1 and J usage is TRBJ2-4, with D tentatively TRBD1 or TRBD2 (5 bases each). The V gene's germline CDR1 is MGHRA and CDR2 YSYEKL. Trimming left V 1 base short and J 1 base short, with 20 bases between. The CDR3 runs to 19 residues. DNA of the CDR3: TGCGCCAGCAGCCAAGGTGGCAGGGACCTGTTTGTGGCCAAAAACATTCAGTACTTC. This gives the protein CASSQGGRDLFVAKNIQYF.

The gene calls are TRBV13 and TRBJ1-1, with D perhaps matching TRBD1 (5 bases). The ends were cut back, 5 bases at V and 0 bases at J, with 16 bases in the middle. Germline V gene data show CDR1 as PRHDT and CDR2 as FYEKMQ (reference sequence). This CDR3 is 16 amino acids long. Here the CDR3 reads CASSPRDYYLNTEAFF. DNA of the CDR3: TGTGCCAGCAGCCCGAGGGACTATTATCTGAACACTGAAGCTTTCTTT.

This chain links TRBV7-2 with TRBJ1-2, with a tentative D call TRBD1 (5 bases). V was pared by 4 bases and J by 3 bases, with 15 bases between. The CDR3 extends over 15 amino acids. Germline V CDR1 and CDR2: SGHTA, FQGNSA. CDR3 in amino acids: CASSSILGHYYGYTF. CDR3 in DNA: TGTGCCAGCAGCTCCATCCTAGGACATTACTATGGCTACACCTTC.